Presented here are 3 T cell receptor beta chains from one specimen sequenced in a study of blood T cell repertoires in COVID-19. Data came from immunoSEQ multiplex PCR; TCRdb stores just in-frame clones and leaves some out. The sample has over 30,000 clones; around 87% are singletons. Sequenced material: peripheral blood. The receptors shown here come from an elderly man with active COVID-19.

This clone appeared a single time. This chain uses TRBV2 with TRBJ1-3, with D hard to call. V was shortened by 2 bases and J by 2 bases, with 13 bases between the two germline ends. Germline CDR1 is SNHLY and CDR2 is FYNNEI. This CDR3 is 16 amino acids long. The CDR3 coding sequence is TGTGCCAGCAGTGAATGGGGAGGGAGGCCTGGAAACACCATATATTTT. Translated, it gives CASSEWGGRPGNTIYF. Together with reference TRBV2 and TRBJ1-3, the CDR3 gives the full variable domain: EPEVTQTPSHQVTQMGQEVILRCVPISNHLYFYWYRQILGQKVEFLVSFYNNEISEKSEIFDDQFSVERPDGSNFTLKIRSTKLEDSAMYFCASSEWGGRPGNTIYFGEGSWLTVV.

The chain recombines TRBV7-9 with TRBJ2-7; 8 bases align to TRBD2. In germline, CDR1 is SEHNR, CDR2 FQNEAQ (reference sequence). This CDR3 spans 16 amino acids. Trimming at V came to 3 bases and at J to 3 bases, leaving 10 bases not matched to a gene. The DNA for the CDR3 is TGTGCCAGCAGCTTTCCTCCCGGAACTAGCGGCTACGAGCAGTACTTC. Protein: CASSFPPGTSGYEQYF.

The chain links TRBV3-1 (or the pseudogene TRBV3-2) to TRBJ1-1; D perhaps matches TRBD1 (6 bases). This CDR3 has 14 residues. Germline V CDR1 and CDR2: LGHDT, YNNKEL (reference sequence). Trimming stripped 4 bases from V and 5 bases from J, with 14 bases between. The CDR3 DNA reads TGTGCCAGCAGCCTACGGATACAGGGTACTGAAGCTTTCTTT. Its translation is CASSLRIQGTEAFF.